These T cell receptor beta chains were read from a single sample in a study of T cells in localized non-small cell lung cancer. Sequenced by immunoSEQ multiplex PCR; TCRdb stores in-frame clones only, minus some. The sample carries 55,000 to 75,000 clones, roughly nine tenths recorded once. The sample here was peripheral blood, taken before any cancer treatment. All receptors derive from a man aged 40 to 69 with stage I lung adenocarcinoma. The CDR3 runs from the conserved cysteine through the conserved F or W. A D gene is named only where the DNA matches it firmly. Some rows mark clone size as missing; the rest say once, few, many or name a class of expanded clone.

D gene | J gene | clone size | V gene | CDR3 protein | CDR3 DNA
TRBD1 | TRBJ2-7 | . | TRBV5-5 | CASSLGTGRSYEQYF | TGTGCCAGCAGCCTGGGGACAGGTAGGTCCTACGAGCAGTACTTC
TRBD2 | TRBJ2-5 | . | TRBV18 | CASSPLGLAPETQYF | TGTGCCAGCTCACCACTGGGACTAGCTCCTGAGACCCAGTACTTC
TRBD2 | TRBJ2-1 | . | TRBV7-3 | CASSLETSGIYNEQFF | TGTGCCAGCAGCCTAGAGACTAGCGGGATATACAATGAGCAGTTCTTC
TRBD2 | TRBJ2-1 | . | TRBV7-2 | CASSVYSGTSHNEQFF | TGTGCCAGCAGCGTATACTCCGGGACTAGCCACAATGAGCAGTTCTTC
. | TRBJ1-2 | . | TRBV6-1 | CASRTAEGYTF | TGTGCCAGCCGGACAGCGGAAGGCTACACCTTC
TRBD1 | TRBJ2-1 | . | TRBV5-6 | CASSLDRGRVYNEQFF | TGTGCCAGCAGCTTGGACAGGGGGCGCGTTTACAATGAGCAGTTCTTC
TRBD2 | TRBJ2-3 | . | TRBV11-3 | CASSFGLAGSRVDTQYF | TGTGCCAGCAGCTTCGGACTAGCGGGAAGCCGGGTCGATACGCAGTATTTT
. | TRBJ2-2 | . | TRBV6-5 | CASSYSRSSGELFF | TGTGCCAGCAGTTACTCGAGGTCCTCCGGGGAGCTGTTTTTT
. | TRBJ2-1 | . | TRBV11-3 | CASSLVLIDNEQFF | TGTGCCAGCAGCTTAGTGTTAATTGACAATGAGCAGTTCTTC
TRBD1 | TRBJ1-1 | . | TRBV19 | CASSRSGQGRAEAFF | TGTGCCAGTAGTCGATCTGGACAGGGAAGGGCTGAAGCTTTCTTT
TRBD1 | TRBJ2-2 | . | TRBV10-3 | CAISDPDREDTGELFF | TGTGCCATCAGTGACCCGGACAGGGAGGACACCGGGGAGCTGTTTTTT
. | TRBJ1-1 | . | TRBV5-8 | CASSATGPGEAFF | TGTGCCAGCAGCGCAACGGGCCCGGGAGAAGCTTTCTTT
TRBD1 | TRBJ1-5 | . | TRBV4-3 | CASSQTRDRNNQPQHF | TGCGCCAGCAGCCAGACGAGGGACAGAAACAATCAGCCCCAGCATTTT
. | TRBJ2-3 | . | TRBV30 | CASPAEGRTPDTQYF | TGTGCCTCCCCGGCGGAGGGGCGCACCCCAGATACGCAGTATTTT
. | TRBJ2-5 | once | TRBV6-5 | CASSYSGPQETQYF | TGTGCCAGCAGTTACTCGGGGCCCCAAGAGACCCAGTACTTC
TRBD1 | TRBJ1-5 | . | TRBV6-6 | CASSSTGAQPQHF | TGTGCCAGCAGTTCCACAGGGGCTCAGCCCCAGCATTTT
. | TRBJ2-1 | . | TRBV27 | CASSPPTSSNEQFF | TGTGCCAGCAGCCCTCCCACTAGTTCGAATGAGCAGTTCTTC
TRBD1 | TRBJ1-2 | . | TRBV7-9 | CASSHPTGGGYTF | TGTGCCAGCAGCCACCCTACAGGGGGTGGCTACACCTTC
. | TRBJ2-1 | . | TRBV6-5 | CAAGDNEQFF | TGTGCCGCAGGGGACAATGAGCAGTTCTTC
. | TRBJ1-2 | . | TRBV19 | CASSPDGVYGYTF | TGTGCCAGTAGTCCGGACGGGGTCTATGGCTACACCTTC
. | TRBJ2-1 | . | TRBV18 | CASSPQTGYNEQFF | TGTGCCAGCTCACCACAGACAGGCTACAATGAGCAGTTCTTC
. | TRBJ2-7 | . | TRBV9 | CASSLSMTGEISEQYF | TGTGCCAGCAGCCTATCCATGACTGGCGAGATTTCCGAGCAGTACTTC
TRBD2 | TRBJ2-5 | . | TRBV28 | CASSAPTVGGEYF | TGTGCCAGCAGTGCCCCTACGGTGGGGGGGGAGTACTTC
. | TRBJ1-2 | . | TRBV5-6 | CASSALFGGYTF | TGTGCCAGCAGCGCCCTCTTCGGTGGCTACACCTTC
TRBD2 | TRBJ2-1 | . | TRBV7-9 | CASSLATSGSSYNEQFF | TGTGCCAGCAGCTTAGCGACTAGCGGGAGCTCCTACAATGAGCAGTTCTTC
. | TRBJ2-1 | . | TRBV29-1 | CSVERGYNEQFF | TGCAGCGTTGAGCGGGGATACAATGAGCAGTTCTTC
. | TRBJ1-3 | . | TRBV9 | CASSVDHTFSGNTIYF | TGTGCCAGCAGCGTAGATCACACTTTCTCTGGAAACACCATATATTTT
TRBD1 | TRBJ2-2 | . | TRBV7-9 | CATRGGSNTGELFF | TGTGCCACCAGAGGGGGCTCGAACACCGGGGAGCTGTTTTTT
TRBD2 | TRBJ2-7 | . | TRBV6-1 | CAILRPGGPFEQYF | TGTGCCATCCTTCGACCGGGAGGGCCTTTTGAGCAGTACTTC
. | TRBJ1-2 | . | TRBV6-5 | CASSASGGGNYGYTF | TGTGCCAGCAGTGCCTCGGGTGGGGGAAACTATGGCTACACCTTC
. | TRBJ1-2 | . | TRBV5-6 | CASSLEGGHYGYTF | TGTGCCAGCAGCTTGGAAGGGGGACACTATGGCTACACCTTC
. | TRBJ1-1 | . | TRBV7-9 | CASSPPRGWEIEAFF | TGTGCCAGCAGCCCCCCACGGGGTTGGGAAATTGAAGCTTTCTTT
. | TRBJ2-6 | . | TRBV5-5 | CASSLDWVPLSGANVLTF | TGTGCCAGCAGCTTGGACTGGGTCCCACTGTCTGGGGCCAACGTCCTGACTTTC
TRBD1 | TRBJ2-7 | . | TRBV27 | CASYGQVYEQYF | TGTGCCAGCTACGGACAGGTCTACGAGCAGTACTTC
. | TRBJ2-1 | . | TRBV4-2 | CASSQETALSYNEQFF | TGTGCCAGCAGCCAGGAGACTGCCCTCTCCTACAATGAGCAGTTCTTC
TRBD1 | TRBJ2-1 | . | TRBV11-3 | CASSLGSGTANNEQFF | TGTGCCAGCAGCTTGGGTTCCGGGACAGCTAACAATGAGCAGTTCTTC
TRBD1 | TRBJ2-7 | . | TRBV5-1 | CASSLAGTGAYEQYF | TGCGCCAGCAGCTTGGCCGGGACAGGGGCCTACGAGCAGTACTTC
. | TRBJ1-5 | . | TRBV19 | CASRGVELYSNQPQHF | TGTGCCAGTAGGGGCGTGGAGCTCTATAGCAATCAGCCCCAGCATTTT
. | TRBJ2-1 | . | TRBV7-9 | CASSSSVDYNEQFF | TGTGCCAGCAGCTCGTCAGTCGATTACAATGAGCAGTTCTTC